This entry lists 2 T cell receptor beta chains sequenced from one sample in a study of metastatic and nonmetastatic thyroid tumors. MiXCR was used by TCRdb to re-call the PCR reads. The sample holds some 26,000 clones, around 3.9% seen once. Every patient underwent thyroid surgery untreated. The sequenced material came from blood. Receptors originate from a male donor with papillary thyroid cancer or a benign thyroid nodule (not recorded which). Some clones in this sample may be carry-over from other donors' samples.

This clone occurred many times. The chain combines TRBV19 with TRBJ2-7; 7 bases line up with TRBD2. In germline, CDR1 is LNHDA, CDR2 SQIVND (reference sequence). J gave up 11 bases and V 4 bases, and 5 bases lay outside the gene matches. The CDR3 runs 11 residues. The CDR3 region is CASSTSGKEYF. CDR3 nucleotide sequence: TGTGCCAGTAGTACCAGCGGGAAGGAGTACTTC. Variable domain in full (rest from reference TRBV19 and TRBJ2-7): DGGITQSPKYLFRKEGQNVTLSCEQNLNHDAMYWYRQDPGQGLRLIYYSQIVNDFQKGDIAEGYSVSREKKESFPLTVTSAQKNPTAFYLCASSTSGKEYFGPGTRLTVT.

A word on this clone: This CDR3 fails to terminate in the conserved phenylalanine or tryptophan, so it likely reflects a read error. No DNA is shown, since the ends of the CDR3 on it are uncertain; the CDR3 is the one TCRdb lists. This sequence joins TRBV5-6 and TRBJ1-4. Germline V CDR1 and CDR2: SGHDT, YYEEEE. The length of the CDR3 is 13 amino acids, counting both ends. The CDR3 sequence is CASTRATNEKMFL.